The 2 T cell receptor beta chains below were found in one sample sequenced in a study of T cell changes during pregnancy in multiple sclerosis. Using immunoSEQ multiplex PCR, the repertoire was profiled, and TCRdb retains in-frame clones only, with some absent. The sample lists around 95,000 clones; about 90% were seen once. The sequenced sample was peripheral blood, obtained after pregnancy. The receptor set was obtained from a female donor with multiple sclerosis, enrolled in a pregnancy study.

V is TRBV5-1 and J is TRBJ1-2; D not certain. The CDR3 spans 14 residues. Germline V lookup: CDR1 SGHRS, CDR2 YFSETQ. Trimming took off 6 bases at V and 1 base at J, with 13 bases between the two ends. For the CDR3, the DNA is TGCGCCAGCAAGTGGGAGGAAGGTAACTATGGCTACACCTTC. Its protein is CASKWEEGNYGYTF.

This chain links TRBV5-4 with TRBJ2-1, with 8 bases aligning to TRBD2. CDR1 and CDR2 (germline): SGHNT, YYREEE (reference sequence). The CDR3 sequence is 15 residues long. The junction had 9 bases not matched to a gene; V was cut back by 3 bases and J by 7 bases. The CDR3 coding sequence is TGTGCCAGCAGCTCCCCCTCGGGGGGGGGAAATGAGCAGTTCTTC. Translating it yields CASSSPSGGGNEQFF.